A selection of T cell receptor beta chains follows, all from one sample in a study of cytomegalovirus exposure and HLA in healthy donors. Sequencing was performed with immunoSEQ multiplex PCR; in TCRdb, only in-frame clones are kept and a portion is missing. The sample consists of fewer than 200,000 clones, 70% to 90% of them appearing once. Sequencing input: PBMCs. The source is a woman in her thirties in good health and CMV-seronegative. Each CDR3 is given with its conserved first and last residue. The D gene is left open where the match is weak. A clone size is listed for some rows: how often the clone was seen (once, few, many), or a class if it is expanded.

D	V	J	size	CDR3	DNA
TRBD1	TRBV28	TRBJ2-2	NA	CASSPGTGVTLELFF	TGTGCCAGCAGCCCCGGGACAGGGGTCACTCTGGAGCTGTTTTTT
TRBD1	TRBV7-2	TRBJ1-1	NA	CASSSSGGPTEAFF	TGTGCCAGCAGCTCTTCAGGGGGTCCCACTGAAGCTTTCTTT
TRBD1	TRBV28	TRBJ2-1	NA	CASRGQGEYNEQFF	TGTGCCAGCAGGGGACAGGGGGAGTACAATGAGCAGTTCTTC
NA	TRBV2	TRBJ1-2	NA	CASSEQGNYGYTF	TGTGCCAGCAGTGAACAGGGGAACTATGGCTACACCTTC
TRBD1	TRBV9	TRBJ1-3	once	CASSVSGGSGNTIYF	TGTGCCAGCAGCGTTTCAGGGGGGTCTGGAAACACCATATATTTT
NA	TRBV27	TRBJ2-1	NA	CATSDGTAGYNEQFF	TGTGCCACATCCGACGGGACCGCGGGATACAATGAGCAGTTCTTC
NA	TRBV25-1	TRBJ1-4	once	CASSEDKGLGKLFF	TGTGCCAGCAGTGAGGACAAGGGGTTGGGAAAACTGTTTTTT
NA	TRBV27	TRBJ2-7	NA	CASSFQQGGYEQYF	TGTGCCAGCAGTTTTCAGCAGGGGGGCTACGAGCAGTACTTC
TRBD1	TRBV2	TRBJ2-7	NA	CASRQGTGGIYEQYF	TGTGCCAGCAGACAAGGGACAGGGGGAATCTACGAGCAGTACTTC
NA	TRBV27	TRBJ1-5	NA	CASRRGGQPQHF	TGTGCCAGCAGGAGAGGGGGTCAGCCCCAGCATTTT
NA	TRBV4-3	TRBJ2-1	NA	CASSQDRGGPSSYNEQFF	TGCGCCAGCAGCCAAGATCGCGGCGGGCCCAGCTCCTACAATGAGCAGTTCTTC
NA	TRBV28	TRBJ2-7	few	CASTPGRGGYEQYF	TGTGCCAGCACCCCCGGCAGGGGCGGCTACGAGCAGTACTTC
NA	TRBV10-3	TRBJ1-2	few	CAISDRDTSNYGYTF	TGTGCCATCTCGGACCGGGACACGTCTAACTATGGCTACACCTTC
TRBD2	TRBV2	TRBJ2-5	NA	CASSDGLAGTQYF	TGTGCCAGCAGTGACGGACTAGCGGGTACCCAGTACTTC
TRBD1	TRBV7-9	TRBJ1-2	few	CSSSGRNTGTGYGYTF	TGTTCCAGCAGCGGACGTAATACCGGGACAGGCTATGGCTACACCTTC
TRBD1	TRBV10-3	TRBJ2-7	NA	CAISPGTGTYEQYF	TGTGCCATCAGTCCAGGGACAGGCACCTACGAGCAGTACTTC
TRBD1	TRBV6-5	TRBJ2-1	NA	CASSYERGTGDDEQFF	TGTGCCAGCAGTTACGAAAGAGGGACAGGGGACGATGAGCAGTTCTTC
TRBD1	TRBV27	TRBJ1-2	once	CASRELGQLRGGGYTF	TGTGCCAGCAGGGAGCTGGGACAGCTCCGAGGCGGGGGCTACACCTTC
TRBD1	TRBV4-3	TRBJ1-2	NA	CASSQPRGVQGAYGYTF	TGCGCCAGCAGCCAACCACGAGGGGTACAGGGGGCATATGGCTACACCTTC
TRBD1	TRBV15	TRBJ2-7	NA	CATGLDRVSYEQYF	TGTGCCACCGGACTCGACAGGGTATCCTACGAGCAGTACTTC
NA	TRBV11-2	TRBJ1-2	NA	CASSPGAGWGYTF	TGTGCCAGCAGCCCGGGAGCAGGGTGGGGCTACACCTTC
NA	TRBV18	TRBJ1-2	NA	CASSPRDRLYGYTF	TGTGCCAGCTCACCTCGCGACAGGTTATATGGCTACACCTTC
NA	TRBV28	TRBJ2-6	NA	CASSSPVDWANGLTF	TGTGCCAGCAGCTCCCCGGTGGACTGGGCCAACGGCCTGACTTTC
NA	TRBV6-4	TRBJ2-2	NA	CASSDSSTGELFF	TGTGCCAGCAGTGACAGCTCCACCGGGGAGCTGTTTTTT
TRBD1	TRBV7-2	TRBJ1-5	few	CASSYRGEQPQHF	TGTGCCAGCAGCTACAGGGGAGAACAGCCCCAGCATTTT
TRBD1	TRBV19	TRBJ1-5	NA	CASSFQEGTGGTQPQHF	TGTGCCAGTAGCTTCCAGGAAGGGACAGGGGGCACTCAGCCCCAGCATTTT
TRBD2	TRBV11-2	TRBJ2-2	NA	CASSIGLAGGTGELFF	TGTGCCAGCAGCATCGGACTAGCGGGAGGCACCGGGGAGCTGTTTTTT
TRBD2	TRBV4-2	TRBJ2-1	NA	CASSQITGGAYNEQFF	TGTGCCAGCAGCCAAATTACGGGAGGGGCCTACAATGAGCAGTTCTTC
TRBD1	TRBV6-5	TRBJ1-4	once	CASSGTENEKLFF	TGTGCCAGCAGTGGGACAGAGAATGAAAAACTGTTTTTT
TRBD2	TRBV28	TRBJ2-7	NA	CASRGEGGLYEQYF	TGTGCCAGCCGAGGGGAGGGCGGCCTATACGAGCAGTACTTC
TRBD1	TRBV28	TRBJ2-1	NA	CASSFQTGQAYNEQFF	TGTGCCAGCAGTTTCCAGACAGGGCAGGCCTACAATGAGCAGTTCTTC
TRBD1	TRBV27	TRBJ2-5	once	CASSLSVTGGETQYF	TGTGCCAGCAGTTTATCGGTCACAGGGGGTGAGACCCAGTACTTC
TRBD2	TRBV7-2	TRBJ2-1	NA	CASRPPHGRGGLNEQFF	TGTGCCAGCAGGCCGCCGCACGGGCGGGGGGGCCTCAATGAGCAGTTCTTC
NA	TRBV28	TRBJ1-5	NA	CASRGGASNQPQHF	TGTGCCAGCAGGGGAGGAGCGAGCAATCAGCCCCAGCATTTT
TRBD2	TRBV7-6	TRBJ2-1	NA	CASSLLAGVGNEQFF	TGTGCCAGCAGCTTACTAGCGGGGGTCGGTAATGAGCAGTTCTTC
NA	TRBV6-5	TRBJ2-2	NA	CASSYSRGGGSGELFF	TGTGCCAGCAGTTACTCGCGGGGTGGGGGGTCCGGGGAGCTGTTTTTT
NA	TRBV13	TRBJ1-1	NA	CASSLAPGYTEAFF	TGTGCCAGCAGCTTAGCCCCAGGGTATACTGAAGCTTTCTTT
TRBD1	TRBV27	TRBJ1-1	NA	CASSRQGIWNTEAFF	TGTGCCAGCAGCCGACAGGGGATATGGAACACTGAAGCTTTCTTT
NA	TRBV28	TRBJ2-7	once	CASRGAREQYF	TGTGCCAGCAGGGGGGCTCGGGAGCAGTACTTC
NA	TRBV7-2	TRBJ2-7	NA	CASSLEFGRSGHEQYF	TGTGCCAGCAGCTTAGAGTTCGGTCGCTCAGGGCACGAGCAGTACTTC
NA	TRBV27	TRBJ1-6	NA	CASSFGIPYNSPLHF	TGTGCCAGCAGTTTCGGTATCCCCTATAATTCACCCCTCCACTTT
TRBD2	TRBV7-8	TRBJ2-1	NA	CASSPTSGGFDEQFF	TGTGCCAGCAGCCCGACTAGCGGGGGGTTCGATGAGCAGTTCTTC
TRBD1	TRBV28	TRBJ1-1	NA	CASSPTGDGRAEAFF	TGTGCCAGCAGTCCCACAGGGGACGGTAGGGCTGAAGCTTTCTTT
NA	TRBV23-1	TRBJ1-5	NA	CASSQSGQGRGAQHF	TGCGCCAGCAGTCAATCGGGTCAGGGGCGAGGGGCCCAGCATTTT
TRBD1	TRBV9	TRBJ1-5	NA	CASSSQGDQPQHF	TGTGCCAGCAGCTCACAGGGGGATCAGCCCCAGCATTTT
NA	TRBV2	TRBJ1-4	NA	CASGGAGFRLFF	TGTGCCAGCGGGGGGGCAGGGTTTCGTCTGTTTTTT
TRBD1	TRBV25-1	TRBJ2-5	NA	CASSSGTGVETQYF	TGTGCCAGTTCCTCCGGGACAGGGGTTGAGACCCAGTACTTC
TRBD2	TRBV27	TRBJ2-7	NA	CASSLGSSGPDEQYF	TGTGCCAGCAGTTTAGGGTCTAGCGGGCCAGACGAGCAGTACTTC
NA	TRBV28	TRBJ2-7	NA	CASTRHDPPYEQYF	TGTGCCAGCACCAGACACGACCCCCCCTACGAGCAGTACTTC
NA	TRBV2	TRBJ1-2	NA	CASSGQSGVVGYTF	TGTGCCAGCAGTGGACAGTCTGGAGTCGTTGGCTACACCTTC
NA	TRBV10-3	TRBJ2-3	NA	CAISEPGLATDTQYF	TGTGCCATCAGTGAACCGGGACTCGCCACAGATACGCAGTATTTT
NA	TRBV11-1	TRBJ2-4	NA	CASSLAGVSDSQYF	TGTGCCAGCAGCTTAGCAGGGGTTAGTGACAGTCAGTACTTC
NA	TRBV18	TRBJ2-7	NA	CASSPTSGFSYEQYF	TGTGCCAGCTCACCGACTTCGGGTTTCTCCTACGAGCAGTACTTC
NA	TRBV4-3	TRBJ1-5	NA	CASSQEGGNQPQHF	TGCGCCAGCAGCCAAGAAGGGGGCAATCAGCCCCAGCATTTT
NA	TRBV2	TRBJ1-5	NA	CASSDGQNQPQHF	TGTGCCAGCAGTGATGGACAGAATCAGCCCCAGCATTTT
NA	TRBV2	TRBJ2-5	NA	CASSELREETQYF	TGTGCCAGCAGTGAATTGAGGGAAGAGACCCAGTACTTC
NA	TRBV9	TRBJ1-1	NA	CASSVVSRSGLTEAFF	TGTGCCAGCAGCGTAGTGTCGAGGTCGGGTCTCACTGAAGCTTTCTTT